This TCR beta chain was obtained from a study of vaccination and CD4 T cells after COVID-19. CDR3 length: 14 residues. The germline V gene has CDR1 SGHTA and CDR2 FQGTGA. Between the trimmed V and J ends, which lost 5 bases and 9 bases, there was a span of 14 bases. Sequenced with the Oncomine TCR Beta short-read assay was DNA taken from cultured CD4+ T cells. TCRdb re-called the PCR reads with MiXCR, one entry per CDR3 protein. Of 15,000 to 20,000 distinct CDR3 sequences in the sample, roughly three fifths were seen once. The treatment is: roughly 11-day PBMC culture with coronavirus spike peptide pools or control peptides (ViraFEST assay). In this sample, this clonotype turned up a few times. The antigen is not known.

Source: CD4+ T cells from blood, cultured in vitro, taken after SARS-CoV-2 vaccination. The chain carries TRBV7-3 and TRBJ1-6; D might be TRBD1 (5 bases). This TCR derives from a human donor who had recovered from COVID-19. The CDR3 is CASSLLGGTSPLHF. In DNA, the CDR3 is TGTGCCAGCAGCCTCCTTGGGGGGACTTCACCCCTCCACTTT.